The T cell receptor beta chain under discussion was sequenced for a study of blood T cell repertoires in COVID-19 (dated by TCRdb to 2018 to 2021). With respect to the entire study: Samples from collaborators originated in the United States, Italy and Spain and spanned both the acute and convalescent phases of COVID-19. The material from the prospective study consisted of cDNA or gDNA derived from T cells, B-cell-depleted T cells, or PBMCs. Subjects who had been exposed to COVID-19, were actively infected with it, or had recovered from it provided the deeply sampled blood TCRbeta repertoires that made up the dataset. The repertoires were released in a freely available public database meant as a resource for research on the immune response to SARS-CoV-2. Samples were obtained from the ongoing ImmuneRACE study (first 160 participants) and from 1,254 subjects provided by 6 global collaborators. A de-identified subject ID, COVID-19 status, age in years and sex were almost always included in the sample metadata. HLA class I and class II types, where available, came from metadata supplied by the sample provider rather than from assay-based typing.

In Seattle, one collaborating source enrolled patients while the infection was active and tracked those patients longitudinally over the course of disease. Whole blood was collected in K2EDTA tubes by collaborating institutions according to the institutions' own protocols. Collaborator samples were shipped for TCRbeta analysis as frozen whole blood, isolated PBMCs, or DNA extracted from either sample type. As concerns this clone: Its target antigen remains unknown. Base qualities are not provided; no much larger clone lies one nucleotide away.

Results and caveats for the whole study, not just this receptor: Clinical and demographic metadata were provided uncurated, with the amount varying by source and participant.

The CDR3 runs 15 residues from the cysteine to the phenylalanine. The retained sequence is limited to the CDR3, 45 bases, with the frame set at the first base. Taken from the germline V gene, the CDR1 and CDR2 loops are SGHRS and YFSETQ. V is cut back by 0 bases and J by 5 bases, with 4 bases in the junction unmatched. TCRbeta CDR3 regions were amplified from genomic DNA by means of the immunoSEQ Assay, a bias-controlled multiplex PCR. Concerning the study's data processing: The number of nucleated cells in each sample was estimated by amplification of reference gene primers within the assay. Sequence reads were collapsed and filtered to measure the absolute abundance of every unique TCRbeta CDR3 rearrangement. For each sample, productive Simpson clonality was calculated as the square root of Simpson's diversity index across productive rearrangements. Sourced from immuneACCESS, this table was stored by TCRdb with only in-frame sequences that have V and J called. A share of the clones is absent; for the studies checked, an unresolved V gene accounts for under half, and the remainder has no known explanation. V and J calls and clone size follow that table, whereas D and trimming were derived from the DNA. This sample gives over 250,000 clones in total; 75% to 90% of them show up just once. The top ten clonotypes cover roughly 5.9% of the sample.

The rearrangement joined TRBV5-1 to TRBJ1-4; the central 7 bases match TRBD1. This receptor was taken from a woman aged 45-65 years with COVID-19, enrolled during active disease. Sequenced material: peripheral blood. The CDR3 protein: CASSLEGRGNEKLFF. The nucleotides are TGCGCCAGCAGCTTGGAGGGCAGGGGGAATGAAAAACTGTTTTTT.